The present T cell receptor (beta chain) was sequenced within a study of OX40 agonist ivuxolimab in advanced cancers. Background on the study: Patients receiving dose escalation had hepatocellular carcinoma, melanoma, renal cell or head and neck cancer. The study reported partial responses in three patients: one hepatocellular carcinoma, two cutaneous melanoma.

Clones were read by immunoSEQ multiplex PCR, and TCRdb kept only the in-frame ones, dropping some. The table shows tens of thousands of clones, with roughly 91% occurring only once. The CDR3 covers 12 residues. From germline, CDR1 is SNHLY and CDR2 FYNNEI. V was clipped by 10 bases and J by 2 bases, with 11 bases between them. The receptor was isolated from an adult with an advanced solid tumor such as melanoma, head and neck, liver or kidney cancer. V usage is TRBV2 and J usage is TRBJ1-1, with TRBD1 as a possible D gene (5 bases). Sequences were derived from CD4+ or CD8+ T cells sorted from blood, sampled in a trial of the OX40 agonist ivuxolimab. The CDR3 loop reads CAKSTANTEAFF. CDR3 sequence (DNA): TGTGCCAAATCGACAGCAAACACTGAAGCTTTCTTT.